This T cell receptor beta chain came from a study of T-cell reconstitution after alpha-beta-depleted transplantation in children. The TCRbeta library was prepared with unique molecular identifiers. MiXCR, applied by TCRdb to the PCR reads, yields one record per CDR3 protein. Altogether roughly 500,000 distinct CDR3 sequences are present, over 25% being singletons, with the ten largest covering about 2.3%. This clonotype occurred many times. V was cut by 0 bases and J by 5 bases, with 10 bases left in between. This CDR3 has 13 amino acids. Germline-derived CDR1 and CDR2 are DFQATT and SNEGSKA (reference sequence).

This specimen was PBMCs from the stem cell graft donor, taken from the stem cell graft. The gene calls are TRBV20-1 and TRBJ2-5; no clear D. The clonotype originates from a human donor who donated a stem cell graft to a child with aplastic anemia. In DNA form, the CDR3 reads TGCAGTGCTAGAGATGAAGGGATGGAGACCCAGTACTTC. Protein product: CSARDEGMETQYF.